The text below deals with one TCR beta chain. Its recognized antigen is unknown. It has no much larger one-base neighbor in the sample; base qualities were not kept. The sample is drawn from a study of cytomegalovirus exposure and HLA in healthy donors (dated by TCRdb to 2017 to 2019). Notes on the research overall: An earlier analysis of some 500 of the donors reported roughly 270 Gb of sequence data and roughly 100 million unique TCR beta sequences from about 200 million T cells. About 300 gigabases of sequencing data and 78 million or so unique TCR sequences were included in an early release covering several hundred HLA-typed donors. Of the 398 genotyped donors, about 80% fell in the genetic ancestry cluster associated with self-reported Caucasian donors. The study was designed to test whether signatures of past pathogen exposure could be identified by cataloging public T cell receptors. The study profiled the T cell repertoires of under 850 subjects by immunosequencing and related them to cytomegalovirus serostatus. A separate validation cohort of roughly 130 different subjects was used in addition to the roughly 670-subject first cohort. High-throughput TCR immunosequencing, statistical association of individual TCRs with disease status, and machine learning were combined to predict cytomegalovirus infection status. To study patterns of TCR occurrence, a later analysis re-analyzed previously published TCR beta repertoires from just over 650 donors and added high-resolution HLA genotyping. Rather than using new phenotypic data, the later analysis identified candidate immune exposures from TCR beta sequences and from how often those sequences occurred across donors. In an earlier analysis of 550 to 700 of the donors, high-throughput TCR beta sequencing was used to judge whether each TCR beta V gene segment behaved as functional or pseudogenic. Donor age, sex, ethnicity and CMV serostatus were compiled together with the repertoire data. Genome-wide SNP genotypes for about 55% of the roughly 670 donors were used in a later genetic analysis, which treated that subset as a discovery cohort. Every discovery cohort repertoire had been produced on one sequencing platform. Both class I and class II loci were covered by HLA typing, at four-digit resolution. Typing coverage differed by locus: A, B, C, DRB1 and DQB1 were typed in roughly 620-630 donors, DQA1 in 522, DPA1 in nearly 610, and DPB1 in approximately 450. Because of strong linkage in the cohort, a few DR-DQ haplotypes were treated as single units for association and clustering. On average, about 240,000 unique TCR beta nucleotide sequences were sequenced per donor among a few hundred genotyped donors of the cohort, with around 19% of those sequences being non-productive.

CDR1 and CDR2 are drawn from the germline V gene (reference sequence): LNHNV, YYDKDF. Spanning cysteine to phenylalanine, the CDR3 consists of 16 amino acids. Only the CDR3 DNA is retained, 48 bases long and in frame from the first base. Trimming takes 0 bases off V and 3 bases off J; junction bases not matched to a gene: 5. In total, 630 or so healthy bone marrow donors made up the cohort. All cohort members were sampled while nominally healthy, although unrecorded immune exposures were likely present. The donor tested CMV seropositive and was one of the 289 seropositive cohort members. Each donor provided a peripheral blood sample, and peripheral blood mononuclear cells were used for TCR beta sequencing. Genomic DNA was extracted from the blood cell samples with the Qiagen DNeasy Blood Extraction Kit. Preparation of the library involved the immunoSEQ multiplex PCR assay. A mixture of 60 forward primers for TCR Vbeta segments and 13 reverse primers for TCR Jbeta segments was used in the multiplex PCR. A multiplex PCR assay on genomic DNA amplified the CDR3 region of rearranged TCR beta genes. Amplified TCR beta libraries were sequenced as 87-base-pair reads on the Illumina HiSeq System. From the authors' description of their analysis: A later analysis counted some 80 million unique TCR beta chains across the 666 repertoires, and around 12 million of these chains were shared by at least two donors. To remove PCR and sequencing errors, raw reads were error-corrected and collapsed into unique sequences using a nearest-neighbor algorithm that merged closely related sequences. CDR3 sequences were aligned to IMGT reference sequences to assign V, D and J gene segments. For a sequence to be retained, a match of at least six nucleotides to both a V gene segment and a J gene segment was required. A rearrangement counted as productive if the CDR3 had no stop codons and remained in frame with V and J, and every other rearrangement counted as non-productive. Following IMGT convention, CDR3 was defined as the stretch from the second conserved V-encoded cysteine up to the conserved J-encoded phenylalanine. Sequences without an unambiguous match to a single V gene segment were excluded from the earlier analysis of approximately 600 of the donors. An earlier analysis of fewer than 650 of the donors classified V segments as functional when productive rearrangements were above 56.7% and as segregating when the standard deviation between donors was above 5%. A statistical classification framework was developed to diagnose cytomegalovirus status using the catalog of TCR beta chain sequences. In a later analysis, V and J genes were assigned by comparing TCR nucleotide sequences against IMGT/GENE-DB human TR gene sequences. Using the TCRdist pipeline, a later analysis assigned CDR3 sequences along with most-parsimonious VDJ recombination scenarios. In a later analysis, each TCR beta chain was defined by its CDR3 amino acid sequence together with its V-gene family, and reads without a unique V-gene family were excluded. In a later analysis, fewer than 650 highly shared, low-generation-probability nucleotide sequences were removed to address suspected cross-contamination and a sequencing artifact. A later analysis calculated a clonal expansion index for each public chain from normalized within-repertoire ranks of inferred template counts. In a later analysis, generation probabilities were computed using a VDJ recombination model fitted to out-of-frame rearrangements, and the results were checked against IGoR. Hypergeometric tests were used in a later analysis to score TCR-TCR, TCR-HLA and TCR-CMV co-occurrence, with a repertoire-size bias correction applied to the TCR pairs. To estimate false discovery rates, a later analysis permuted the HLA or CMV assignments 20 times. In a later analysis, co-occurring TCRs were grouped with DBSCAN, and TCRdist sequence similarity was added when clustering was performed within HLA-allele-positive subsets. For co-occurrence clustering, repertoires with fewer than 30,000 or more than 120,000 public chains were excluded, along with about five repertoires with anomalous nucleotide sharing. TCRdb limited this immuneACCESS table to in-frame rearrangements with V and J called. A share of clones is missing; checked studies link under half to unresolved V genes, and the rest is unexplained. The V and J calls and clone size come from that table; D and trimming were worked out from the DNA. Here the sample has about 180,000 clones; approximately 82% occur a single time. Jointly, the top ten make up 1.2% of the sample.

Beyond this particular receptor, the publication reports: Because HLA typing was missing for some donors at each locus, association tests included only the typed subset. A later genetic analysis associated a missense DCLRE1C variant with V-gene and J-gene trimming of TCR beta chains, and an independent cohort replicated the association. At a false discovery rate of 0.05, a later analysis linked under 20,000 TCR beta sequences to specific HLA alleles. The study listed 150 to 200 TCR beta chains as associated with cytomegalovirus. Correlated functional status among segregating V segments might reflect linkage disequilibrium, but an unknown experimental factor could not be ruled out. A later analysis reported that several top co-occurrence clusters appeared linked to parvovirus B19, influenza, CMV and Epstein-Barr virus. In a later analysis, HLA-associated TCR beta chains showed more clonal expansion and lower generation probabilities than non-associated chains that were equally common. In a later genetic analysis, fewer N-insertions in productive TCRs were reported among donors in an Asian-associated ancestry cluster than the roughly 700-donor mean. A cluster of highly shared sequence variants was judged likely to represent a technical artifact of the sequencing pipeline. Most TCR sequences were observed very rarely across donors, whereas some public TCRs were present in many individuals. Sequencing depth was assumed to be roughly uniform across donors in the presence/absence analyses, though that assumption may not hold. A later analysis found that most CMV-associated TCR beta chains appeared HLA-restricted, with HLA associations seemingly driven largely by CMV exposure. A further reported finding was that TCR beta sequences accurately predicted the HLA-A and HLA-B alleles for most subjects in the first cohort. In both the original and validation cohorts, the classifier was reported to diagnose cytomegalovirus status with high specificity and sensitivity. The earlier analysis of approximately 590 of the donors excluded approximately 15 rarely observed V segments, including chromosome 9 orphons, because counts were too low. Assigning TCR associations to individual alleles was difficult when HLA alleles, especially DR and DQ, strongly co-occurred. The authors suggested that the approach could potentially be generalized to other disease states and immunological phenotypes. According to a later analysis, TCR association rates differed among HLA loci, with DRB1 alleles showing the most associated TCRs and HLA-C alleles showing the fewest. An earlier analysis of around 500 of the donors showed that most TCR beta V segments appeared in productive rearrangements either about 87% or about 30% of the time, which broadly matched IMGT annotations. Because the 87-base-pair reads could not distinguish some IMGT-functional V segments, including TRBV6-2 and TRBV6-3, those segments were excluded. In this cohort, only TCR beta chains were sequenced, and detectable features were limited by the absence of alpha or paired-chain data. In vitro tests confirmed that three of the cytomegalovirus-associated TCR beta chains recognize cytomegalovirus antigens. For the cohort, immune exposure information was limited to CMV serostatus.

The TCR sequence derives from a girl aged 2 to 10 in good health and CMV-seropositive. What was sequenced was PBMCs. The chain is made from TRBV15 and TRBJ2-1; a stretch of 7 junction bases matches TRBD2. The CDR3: CATSRDHPSGYNEQFF. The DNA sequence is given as TGTGCCACCAGCAGAGATCACCCTAGCGGCTACAATGAGCAGTTCTTC. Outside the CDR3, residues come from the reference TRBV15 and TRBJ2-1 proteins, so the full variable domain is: DAMVIQNPRYQVTQFGKPVTLSCSQTLNHNVMYWYQQKSSQAPKLLFHYYDKDFNNEADTPDNFQSRRPNTSFCFLDIRSPGLGDTAMYLCATSRDHPSGYNEQFFGPGTRLTVL.